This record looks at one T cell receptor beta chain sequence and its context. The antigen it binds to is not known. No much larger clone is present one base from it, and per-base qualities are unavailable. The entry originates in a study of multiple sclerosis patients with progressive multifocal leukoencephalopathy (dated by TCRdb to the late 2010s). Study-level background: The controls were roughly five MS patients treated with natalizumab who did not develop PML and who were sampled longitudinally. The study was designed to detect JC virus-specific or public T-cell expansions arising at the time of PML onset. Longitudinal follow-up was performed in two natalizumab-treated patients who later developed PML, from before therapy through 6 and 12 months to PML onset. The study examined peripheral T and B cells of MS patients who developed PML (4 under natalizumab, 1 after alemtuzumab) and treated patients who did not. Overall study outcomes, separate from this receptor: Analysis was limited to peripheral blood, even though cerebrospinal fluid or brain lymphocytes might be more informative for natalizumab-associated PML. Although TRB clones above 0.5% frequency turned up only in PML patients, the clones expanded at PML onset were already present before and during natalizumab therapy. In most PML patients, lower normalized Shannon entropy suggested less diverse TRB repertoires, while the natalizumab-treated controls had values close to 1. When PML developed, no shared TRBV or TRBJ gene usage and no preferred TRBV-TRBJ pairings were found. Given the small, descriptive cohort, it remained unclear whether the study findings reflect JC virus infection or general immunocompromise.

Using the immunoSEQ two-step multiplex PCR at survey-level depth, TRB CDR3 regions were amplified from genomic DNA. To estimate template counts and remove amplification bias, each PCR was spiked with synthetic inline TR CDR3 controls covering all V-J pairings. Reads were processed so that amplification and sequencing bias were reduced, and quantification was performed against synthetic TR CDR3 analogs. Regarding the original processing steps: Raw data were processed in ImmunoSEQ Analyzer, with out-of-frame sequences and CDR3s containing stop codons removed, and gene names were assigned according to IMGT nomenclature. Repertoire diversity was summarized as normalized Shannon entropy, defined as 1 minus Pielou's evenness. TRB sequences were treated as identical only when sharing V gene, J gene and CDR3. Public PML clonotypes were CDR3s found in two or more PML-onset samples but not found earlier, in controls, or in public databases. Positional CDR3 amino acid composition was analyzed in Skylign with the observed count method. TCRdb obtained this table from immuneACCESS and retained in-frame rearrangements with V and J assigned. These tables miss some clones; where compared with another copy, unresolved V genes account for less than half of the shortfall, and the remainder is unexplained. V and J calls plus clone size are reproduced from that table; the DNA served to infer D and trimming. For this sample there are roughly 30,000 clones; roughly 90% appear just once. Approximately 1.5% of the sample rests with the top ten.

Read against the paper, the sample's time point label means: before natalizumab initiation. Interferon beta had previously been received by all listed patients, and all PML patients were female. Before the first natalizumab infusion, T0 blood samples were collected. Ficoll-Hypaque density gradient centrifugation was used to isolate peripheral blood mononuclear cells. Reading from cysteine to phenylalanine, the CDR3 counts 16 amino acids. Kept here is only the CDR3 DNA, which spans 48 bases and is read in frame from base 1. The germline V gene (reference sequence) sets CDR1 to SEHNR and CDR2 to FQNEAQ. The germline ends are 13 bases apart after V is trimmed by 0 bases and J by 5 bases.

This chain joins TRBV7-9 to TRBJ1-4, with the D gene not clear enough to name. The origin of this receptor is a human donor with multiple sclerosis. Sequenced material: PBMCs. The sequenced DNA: TGTGCCAGCAGCTTAGCGGCCCGGGTAGAGAATGAAAAACTGTTTTTT. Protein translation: CASSLAARVENEKLFF.